A selection of T cell receptor beta chains follows, all from one sample in a study of cytomegalovirus exposure and HLA in healthy donors. Here immunoSEQ multiplex PCR was the method, and the copy in TCRdb shows in-frame clones only, minus some. The sample consists of under 200,000 clones, approximately 80% of them appearing once. Sequences were obtained from PBMCs. Receptors originate from a woman between 18 and 29 years old in good health and CMV-seronegative. CDR3s leave out the opening cysteine and the closing phenylalanine or tryptophan. Expanded clones get a size class; other rows say once, few or many, or leave the size out.

J: TRBJ1-1; size: NA; V: TRBV21-1; CDR3: ASSFGTTTIRNTEAF
J: TRBJ2-7; size: NA; V: TRBV5-1; CDR3: ASSLVLAPSSYEQY
J: TRBJ2-5; size: NA; V: TRBV27; CDR3: AGSLSSAGGQETQY
J: TRBJ1-3; size: NA; V: TRBV4-1; CDR3: ASSPLPRNTIY
J: TRBJ2-7; size: NA; V: TRBV15; CDR3: ATSSSPGTSRYEQY
J: TRBJ2-3; size: once; V: TRBV2; CDR3: ASRMDSRTDTQY
J: TRBJ2-7; size: NA; V: TRBV28; CDR3: ASSPRRWLYEQY
J: TRBJ2-1; size: few; V: TRBV21-1; CDR3: ASSKKSGGPPYNEQF
J: TRBJ2-2; size: NA; V: TRBV9; CDR3: ASSVQRLAGDAGELF
J: TRBJ1-4; size: NA; V: TRBV9; CDR3: ASSASGFPGGEKLF
J: TRBJ1-2; size: NA; V: TRBV12-5; CDR3: ASGPQQGAYGYT
J: TRBJ2-7; size: NA; V: TRBV6-1; CDR3: ASSGLGDYSYEQY
J: TRBJ1-2; size: NA; V: TRBV7-9; CDR3: ASSPPFSRDNGYT
J: TRBJ2-7; size: NA; V: TRBV7-3; CDR3: ASSLRSSPTVRGDGYEQY
J: TRBJ2-7; size: NA; V: TRBV11-2; CDR3: ASRLPGTGFYEQY
J: TRBJ2-7; size: NA; V: TRBV7-9; CDR3: ASSFGTSGEQY
J: TRBJ2-7; size: NA; V: TRBV6-5; CDR3: ASSYLQGEANEQY
J: TRBJ2-5; size: few; V: TRBV30; CDR3: AWSLQREFGETQY
J: TRBJ1-4; size: few; V: TRBV15; CDR3: ATSREGGTTNEKLF
J: TRBJ2-1; size: NA; V: TRBV2; CDR3: ASSVRSRTSLNNEQF
J: TRBJ1-1; size: NA; V: TRBV19; CDR3: ASSINDRWFANTEAF
J: TRBJ2-1; size: NA; V: TRBV28; CDR3: ASSLASSGKYNEQF
J: TRBJ1-1; size: once; V: TRBV13; CDR3: ASSLGPAMNTEAF
J: TRBJ2-2; size: NA; V: TRBV18; CDR3: ASTRGTGDSTGELF
J: TRBJ2-4; size: NA; V: TRBV15; CDR3: ATSVRTSGERIQY
J: TRBJ2-7; size: NA; V: TRBV19; CDR3: ASSARTSGNYEQY
J: TRBJ2-7; size: NA; V: TRBV28; CDR3: ASGGINYEQY
J: NA; size: NA; V: TRBV9; CDR3: ASSPRQDSYEQY
J: TRBJ2-6; size: NA; V: TRBV28; CDR3: ASKWSGANVLT
J: TRBJ2-3; size: NA; V: TRBV27; CDR3: ASRIIISRRDTQY
J: TRBJ2-1; size: NA; V: TRBV5-1; CDR3: ASSLGLAGFVINEQF
J: TRBJ2-7; size: NA; V: TRBV6-1; CDR3: ASRFDGSYEQY
J: TRBJ2-7; size: NA; V: TRBV7-2; CDR3: ASSSTEIYEQY
J: TRBJ2-7; size: NA; V: TRBV5-1; CDR3: ASSLGGGGADEQY
J: TRBJ2-1; size: few; V: TRBV5-1; CDR3: ASSLGLAGAYNEQF
J: TRBJ2-3; size: few; V: TRBV5-6; CDR3: ASSLASGLGTDTQY
J: TRBJ2-3; size: NA; V: TRBV5-1; CDR3: ASSKTVAGTDTQY
J: TRBJ2-7; size: NA; V: TRBV9; CDR3: ASSVKDRAYEQY
J: TRBJ1-6; size: NA; V: TRBV5-1; CDR3: ASSSGLGNSPLH
J: TRBJ2-7; size: NA; V: TRBV15; CDR3: ATGRVEGASHEQY
J: TRBJ2-5; size: NA; V: TRBV28; CDR3: ASGNSGTGFQETQY
J: TRBJ1-1; size: NA; V: TRBV28; CDR3: ASRIGVGYSNTEAF
J: TRBJ2-7; size: NA; V: TRBV5-6; CDR3: ASSSNLYGGPTYEQY
J: TRBJ1-1; size: NA; V: TRBV2; CDR3: ASSVSRTEAF
J: TRBJ1-2; size: NA; V: TRBV14; CDR3: ASSQVPDYGYT
J: TRBJ1-2; size: NA; V: TRBV6-1; CDR3: ASSAPGYGYT
J: TRBJ2-5; size: NA; V: TRBV18; CDR3: ASSQGQPSLKETQY
J: TRBJ2-1; size: NA; V: TRBV6-9; CDR3: ASAYPSGRGGEQF
J: TRBJ2-1; size: NA; V: TRBV7-9; CDR3: ASSQRQLYNEQF
J: TRBJ2-3; size: once; V: TRBV19; CDR3: ASSMGPGTGVTDTQY
J: TRBJ2-2; size: NA; V: TRBV27; CDR3: ASSFEQGALGGSYGELF